A single sample gave rise to the 30 T cell receptor beta chains below, sequenced in a study of PD-1 blockade in classical Hodgkin lymphoma. The repertoire was sequenced with immunoSEQ multiplex PCR; TCRdb's copy has only in-frame clones and lacks some. This sample has about 50,000 clones, with about 80% found just once. As for time point: cycle 4 day 1 (C4D1), after 6 weeks of nivolumab. Brentuximab vedotin exposure varied among the patients, all of whom had relapsed after autologous stem cell transplantation. Sample: peripheral blood mononuclear cells (PBMCs), taken before the fourth cycle of nivolumab. The receptors shown here come from a human donor with classical Hodgkin lymphoma.

The chain carries TRBV19 and TRBJ1-2; TRBD1 matches at 10 bases. V lost 3 bases and J lost 8; bases outside the gene matches: 12. Germline CDR1 LNHDA, CDR2 SQIVND (reference sequence). The CDR3 is 16 amino acids. The CDR3 loop is CASSMAATGGREGYTF. Here the CDR3 DNA reads TGTGCCAGTAGTATGGCTGCGACAGGGGGCAGGGAGGGCTACACCTTC.

The rearrangement joins TRBV18 to TRBJ2-7; D is tentatively TRBD1 or TRBD2 (6 bases each). The V end lost 5 bases, the J end lost 7 bases, and 15 bases lay between the germline ends. Germline lookup yields CDR1 KGHSH and CDR2 LQKENI. This CDR3 contains 13 residues. Written as DNA, the CDR3 is TGTGCCAGCTCAGCCACAGGGAGCGGGGAGCAGTACTTC. Translating gives CASSATGSGEQYF.

This clone appeared a single time. This chain uses TRBV5-6 with TRBJ2-3; TRBD2 matches at 7 bases. V lost 5 bases, J lost 1 base, and 7 bases stayed unmatched. The CDR3 runs to 15 residues. Per germline, CDR1 SGHDT and CDR2 YYEEEE. The CDR3 bases are TGTGCCAGCAGTCCACTGGCGGGAGGCACAGATACGCAGTATTTT. It translates to CASSPLAGGTDTQYF.

The chain has TRBV11-1 and TRBJ1-4, with a weak D call TRBD1 (6 bases). V was clipped by 4 bases and J by 5 bases, with 23 bases between them. The germline V gene has CDR1 SGHAT and CDR2 FQDESV (reference sequence). The CDR3 consists of 18 residues. This CDR3 is CASSSNVTLGTLNEKLFF. The CDR3 DNA sequence: TGTGCCAGCAGCTCAAACGTTACCCTCGGGACATTGAATGAAAAACTGTTTTTT.

The chain carries TRBV28 and TRBJ2-5; 8 nucleotides match TRBD1. The CDR3 length is 13 residues. Germline values: CDR1 MDHEN, CDR2 SYDVKM. The V segment lost 4 bases and the J segment 5 bases; nucleotides outside the gene matches: 3. The CDR3 region has the DNA TGTGCCAGCAGTTCTTACAGGGGGGAGACCCAGTACTTC. This sequence encodes CASSSYRGETQYF.

The genes are TRBV28 and TRBJ1-3; a possible D gene is TRBD1 (5 bases). CDR1 MDHEN and CDR2 SYDVKM come from the germline V gene. V was cut by 4 bases and J by 4 bases, with 17 bases left in between. The length of the CDR3 is 16 residues. DNA of the CDR3: TGTGCCAGCAGTTCTCTATCCGGGACGGGAGGAAACACCATATATTTT. As protein: CASSSLSGTGGNTIYF.

The gene calls are TRBV5-1 and TRBJ2-5, with D uncertain. CDR1 SGHRS and CDR2 YFSETQ come from the germline V gene. V dropped 1 base and J dropped 2 bases, with 9 bases sitting between them. The length of the CDR3 is 14 residues. The CDR3 DNA follows: TGCGCCAGCAGCTTGTGGGCAGATCAAGAGACCCAGTACTTC. Its translation: CASSLWADQETQYF. The variable domain in full, completed from reference TRBV5-1 and TRBJ2-5, reads KAGVTQTPRYLIKTRGQQVTLSCSPISGHRSVSWYQQTPGQGLQFLFEYFSETQRNKGNFPGRFSGRQFSNSRSEMNVSTLELGDSALYLCASSLWADQETQYFGPGTRLLVL.

The rearrangement uses TRBV5-1 and TRBJ2-5; the match to TRBD1 covers 7 bases. The CDR3 is 14 amino acids. Germline CDR1 and CDR2: SGHRS and YFSETQ. After removal of 4 bases from V and 5 bases from J, the junction contained 8 bases not matched to a gene. The CDR3: CASSGSGTVETQYF. The CDR3 region has the DNA TGCGCCAGCAGCGGCTCGGGGACAGTGGAGACCCAGTACTTC.

This clone was seen just once. V and J are TRBV6-1 and TRBJ2-1, with a possible D match to TRBD2 (6 bases). This CDR3 contains 15 residues. Germline V lookup: CDR1 MNHNS, CDR2 SASEGT. The CDR3 region has the DNA TGTGCTACCGCCCCCTATTCGGGAGTTACCAATGAGCAGTTCTTC. Its translation is CATAPYSGVTNEQFF.

This sequence joins TRBV2 and TRBJ2-1, with D possibly called TRBD1 or TRBD2 (5 bases each). The CDR3 covers 14 residues. Germline assignment: CDR1 SNHLY and CDR2 FYNNEI. Trimming removed 8 bases at V and 3 bases at J, with 14 bases between. CDR3 bases: TGTGCCAGCGACGAGGGGTGGGACTACAATGAGCAGTTCTTC. Protein sequence: CASDEGWDYNEQFF.

V usage is TRBV5-1 and J usage is TRBJ2-7; 7 positions agree with TRBD2. V gave up 2 bases and J gave up 2 bases; unmatched junction bases: 1. This CDR3 contains 13 residues. The germline V gene encodes CDR1 SGHRS and CDR2 YFSETQ. The CDR3 DNA sequence: TGCGCCAGCAGCTTAGCGGGGACCTACGAGCAGTACTTC. Translated, it gives CASSLAGTYEQYF.

The chain is built from TRBV7-8 and TRBJ1-1; D is possibly TRBD1 (5 bases). V gave up 2 bases and J gave up 1 base, with 11 bases separating them. CDR3 length: 15 amino acids. Germline V gives CDR1 SGHVS, CDR2 FQNEAQ. Here the CDR3 DNA reads TGTGCCAGCAGCTTACTTTGGGGCGCGAACACTGAAGCTTTCTTT. This sequence encodes CASSLLWGANTEAFF.

In its sample, this clone is medium-sized. This rearrangement joins TRBV23-1 to TRBJ2-7, with D perhaps TRBD1 or TRBD2 (5 bases each). TRBV23-1 is known as an ORF, though its function is uncertain. V lost 3 bases and J 0 bases, leaving 15 bases between the germline ends. This CDR3 spans 16 amino acids. CDR3 amino acids: CASSQARDGPSYEQYF. Here the CDR3 DNA reads TGCGCCAGCAGTCAGGCTAGGGACGGTCCCTCCTACGAGCAGTACTTC.

The chain employs TRBV11-2 and TRBJ2-5; the D is unclear. This CDR3 contains 15 residues. Per germline, CDR1 SGHAT and CDR2 FQNNGV. Trimming left V 5 bases short and J 5 bases short, with 18 bases between. The CDR3 sequence: CASSPQVFGGETQYF. DNA for the CDR3: TGTGCCAGCAGCCCGCAGGTGTTTGGTGGGGAGACCCAGTACTTC. The full variable domain, completed using reference TRBV11-2 and TRBJ2-5, is EAGVAQSPRYKIIEKRQSVAFWCNPISGHATLYWYQQILGQGPKLLIQFQNNGVVDDSQLPKDRFSAERLKGVDSTLKIQPAKLEDSAVYLCASSPQVFGGETQYFGPGTRLLVL.

The chain links TRBV19 to TRBJ2-5, with 10 bases that match TRBD2. The germline gives CDR1 LNHDA, CDR2 SQIVND (reference sequence). The CDR3 runs 15 residues. V lost 6 bases, J lost 4 bases, and 8 bases stayed unmatched. The CDR3 here is CASRNLAGVRETQYF. As DNA, the CDR3 is TGTGCCAGTAGGAACCTAGCGGGAGTGCGAGAGACCCAGTACTTC.

In its sample, this clone was seen once. The chain carries TRBV13 and TRBJ2-1; 7 bases are a match to TRBD2. After removal of 2 bases from V and 4 bases from J, the junction contained 8 bases not matched to a gene. Germline V gene sequence: CDR1 PRHDT, CDR2 FYEKMQ (reference sequence). The length of the CDR3 is 16 residues. The chain's CDR3 is CASSLPSGTLYNEQFF. As DNA, the CDR3 is TGTGCCAGCAGCTTACCTAGCGGTACTTTATACAATGAGCAGTTCTTC.

The rearrangement links TRBV6-5 to TRBJ1-1, with no clear D. This CDR3 comprises 13 residues. Germline lookup yields CDR1 MNHEY and CDR2 SVGAGI. Deletions cut 1 base from V and 6 bases from J, with 9 bases between. The chain's CDR3 is CASSYFRTSEAFF. The DNA of the CDR3 is TGTGCCAGCAGTTACTTTCGGACGTCTGAAGCTTTCTTT.

V usage is TRBV5-6 and J usage is TRBJ1-2; TRBD1 aligns across 11 bases. CDR1 SGHDT and CDR2 YYEEEE come from the germline V gene. With 7 bases clipped from V and 4 bases from J, the junction kept 6 bases outside the gene matches. This CDR3 is built from 14 residues. DNA of the CDR3: TGTGCCAGCGCCGGGACAGGGGGACTCTATGGCTACACCTTC. Translating it yields CASAGTGGLYGYTF.

As for this clone: The sample contains more than one DNA sequence encoding this CDR3. The chain has TRBV28 and TRBJ2-5; the D is unclear. The V gene's germline CDR1 is MDHEN and CDR2 SYDVKM. There are 11 residues in the CDR3. With 5 bases removed from V and 4 bases from J, the gap between germline ends came to 5 bases. The CDR3 is CASSLGETQYF. The CDR3, as DNA: TGTGCCAGCAGTCTTGGAGAGACCCAGTACTTC.

The table lists this clone with a count of one. The chain combines TRBV7-9 with TRBJ2-4; 7 bases line up with TRBD1. The V gene's germline CDR1 is SEHNR and CDR2 FQNEAQ (reference sequence). The CDR3 covers 18 residues. Unmatched junction bases numbered 11, after V lost 3 bases and J lost 0 bases. CDR3 residues: CASSLTDRQYLAKNIQYF. In DNA, the CDR3 is TGTGCCAGCAGCTTGACGGACAGGCAATATCTAGCCAAAAACATTCAGTACTTC.

The gene calls are TRBV15 and TRBJ2-7; 7 positions match TRBD1. CDR1 is LNHNV and CDR2 is YYDKDF in the germline V gene (reference sequence). The CDR3 runs to 14 residues. V dropped 3 bases and J dropped 9; count of bases not matched to a gene: 11. The CDR3 nucleotides are TGTGCCACCAGCAGCTCCATGACAGGGACGGTGCAGTACTTC. This codes for CATSSSMTGTVQYF.

J is TRBJ2-5 and V is TRBV7-6, with 9 bases matching TRBD1. CDR1 and CDR2 (germline): SGHVS, FNYEAQ. The length of the CDR3 is 15 residues. V gave up 5 bases and J gave up 4 bases; unmatched junction bases: 8. CDR3 DNA: TGTGCCAGCAGCCAACGACAGGGGGTTGGAGAGACCCAGTACTTC. Its protein is CASSQRQGVGETQYF.

The V gene is TRBV10-3, the J gene TRBJ1-4; D possibly corresponds to TRBD1 (5 bases). CDR1 is ENHRY, CDR2 SYGVKD, per germline. The CDR3 covers 14 residues. V was pared by 4 bases and J by 5 bases, with 11 bases between. DNA for the CDR3: TGTGCCATCAGTGCGCAGGGTCAAAATGAAAAACTGTTTTTT. Translation gives CAISAQGQNEKLFF.

This clone was seen a single time. This chain uses TRBV27 with TRBJ2-5; no reliable D call. This CDR3 spans 15 amino acids. V shed 3 bases and J shed 2 bases, with 13 bases lying between them. Germline V lookup: CDR1 MNHEY, CDR2 SMNVEV (reference sequence). CDR3 sequence (DNA): TGTGCCAGCAGTTTCCATTGGAGTGAACAAGAGACCCAGTACTTC. This encodes CASSFHWSEQETQYF.

The rearrangement uses TRBV9 and TRBJ1-2; TRBD1 matches at 7 bases. This CDR3 region has 16 residues. V dropped 1 base and J dropped 8; count of bases not matched to a gene: 14. The germline V gene has CDR1 SGDLS and CDR2 YYNGEE. The CDR3 loop reads CASSVPRGRGRSGYTF. In DNA form, the CDR3 reads TGTGCCAGCAGCGTACCCCGAGGAAGGGGGCGGTCCGGCTACACCTTC. Based on the CDR3 plus reference TRBV9 and TRBJ1-2, the full variable domain is DSGVTQTPKHLITATGQRVTLRCSPRSGDLSVYWYQQSLDQGLQFLIQYYNGEERAKGNILERFSAQQFPDLHSELNLSSLELGDSALYFCASSVPRGRGRSGYTFGSGTRLTVV.

This chain uses TRBV29-1 with TRBJ2-1, with D perhaps matching TRBD2 (6 bases). The V end lost 2 bases, the J end lost 0 bases, and 17 bases lay between the germline ends. The CDR3 extends over 17 amino acids. Germline V CDR1 and CDR2: SQVTM, ANQGSEA. CDR3 nucleotides: TGCAGCGTTGAATCGGTGGGAGGACCTAGCTCCTACAATGAGCAGTTCTTC. This codes for CSVESVGGPSSYNEQFF.

The chain has TRBV9 and TRBJ1-2, with D tentatively TRBD1 (5 bases). The length of the CDR3 is 18 residues. Looked up from germline, CDR1 is SGDLS and CDR2 is YYNGEE. V was pared by 0 bases and J by 0 bases, with 18 bases between. The CDR3 spells CASSVEGDRIRANYGYTF. In DNA form, the CDR3 reads TGTGCCAGCAGCGTAGAAGGTGACAGAATTAGGGCTAACTATGGCTACACCTTC.

J is TRBJ1-2 and V is TRBV28; TRBD1 is a possible D gene (5 bases). Germline V gives CDR1 MDHEN, CDR2 SYDVKM. The CDR3 extends over 14 amino acids. V lost 2 bases and J 3 bases, leaving 10 bases between the germline ends. CDR3 sequence reads: CASSLGRGHYGYTF. CDR3 sequence (DNA): TGTGCCAGCAGTTTAGGGAGGGGTCACTATGGCTACACCTTC.

This chain uses TRBV2 with TRBJ2-1; D remains ambiguous. The CDR3 has 13 amino acids. Germline V gives CDR1 SNHLY, CDR2 FYNNEI. Trimming removed 4 bases at V and 9 bases at J, with 13 bases between. In DNA, the CDR3 is TGTGCCAGCAGTGTGATGGAAAGTGGTGAGCAGTTCTTC. Its translation is CASSVMESGEQFF.

The gene calls are TRBV19 and TRBJ1-5; D is perhaps TRBD1 (6 bases). Germline V gene sequence: CDR1 LNHDA, CDR2 SQIVND (reference sequence). The CDR3 covers 14 residues. Trimming removed 2 bases from V and 3 bases from J, with 8 bases in between. The CDR3 coding sequence is TGTGCCAGTAGTATATACAGGGACAATCAGCCCCAGCATTTT. It translates to CASSIYRDNQPQHF.